A selection of T cell receptor beta chains follows, all from one sample in a study of T cells in localized non-small cell lung cancer. The repertoire was sequenced with immunoSEQ multiplex PCR; TCRdb's copy has only in-frame clones and lacks some. This table holds approximately 16,000 clones, around 85% found once. Specimen: peripheral blood, collected before any cancer treatment. These receptors were collected from a female donor of 60 years or more with stage I squamous cell lung carcinoma. The CDR3 runs from the conserved cysteine through the conserved F or W. The order of the fields is V gene, J gene, CDR3 protein.

TRBV7-2	TRBJ1-1	CASSPTGGDTEAFF
TRBV5-6	TRBJ2-7	CASSQGLAFGEQYF
TRBV13	TRBJ2-1	CASSLGTGNEQFF
TRBV7-2	TRBJ1-2	CASSSLDRRAFGYGYTF
TRBV9	TRBJ2-3	CASSQGASGGFYPDTQYF
TRBV7-2	TRBJ2-7	CASSLTRTGRSAYEQYF
TRBV6-5	TRBJ1-2	CASSYLSPKGYTF
TRBV28	TRBJ2-2	CASYARSNTGELFF
TRBV29-1	TRBJ2-1	CSGGTGPYNEQFF
TRBV7-2	TRBJ1-1	CASSQNRGQYTEAFF
TRBV6-5	TRBJ1-5	CASSYDRYNQPQHF
TRBV7-9	TRBJ2-7	CASSFPTGGSSYEQYF
TRBV28	TRBJ2-3	CASSFVGVADTQYF
TRBV11-3	TRBJ2-1	CASSTRRGKQFF
TRBV5-4	TRBJ2-1	CASSKPSGRGNEQFF
TRBV5-4	TRBJ1-1	CASSSGGPNTEAFF
TRBV7-9	TRBJ1-2	CASSSPDSLYGYTF
TRBV5-4	TRBJ1-3	CASSSDGNTIYF